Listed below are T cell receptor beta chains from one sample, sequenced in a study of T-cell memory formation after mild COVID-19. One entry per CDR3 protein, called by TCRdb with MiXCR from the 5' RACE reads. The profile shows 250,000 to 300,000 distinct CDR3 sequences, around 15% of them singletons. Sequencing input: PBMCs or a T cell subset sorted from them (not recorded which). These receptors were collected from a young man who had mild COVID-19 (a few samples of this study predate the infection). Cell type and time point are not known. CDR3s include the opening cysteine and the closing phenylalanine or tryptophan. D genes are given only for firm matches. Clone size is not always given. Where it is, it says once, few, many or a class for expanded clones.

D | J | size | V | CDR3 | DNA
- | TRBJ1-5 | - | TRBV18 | CASSLGPREPQHF | TGTGCCAGCTCACTGGGACCAAGGGAGCCCCAGCATTTT
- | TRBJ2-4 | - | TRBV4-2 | CASSPVGENIQYF | TGTGCCAGCAGCCCCGTGGGGGAGAACATTCAGTACTTC
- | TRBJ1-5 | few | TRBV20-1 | CSARPANYQPQHF | TGCAGTGCTAGACCCGCCAACTATCAGCCCCAGCATTTT
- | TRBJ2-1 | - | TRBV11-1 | CASSSWGSSYNEQFF | TGTGCCAGCAGCAGTTGGGGGAGCTCCTACAATGAGCAGTTCTTC
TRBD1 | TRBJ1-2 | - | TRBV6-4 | CASSPGTGDRYTF | TGTGCCAGCAGCCCCGGGACAGGGGATCGCTACACCTTC
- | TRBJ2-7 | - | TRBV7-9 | CASSSPGADEQYF | TGTGCCAGCAGCTCCCCAGGGGCGGACGAGCAGTACTTC
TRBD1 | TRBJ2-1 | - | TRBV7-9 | CASTPRDRVSNEQFF | TGTGCCTCCACCCCCCGGGACAGGGTTTCCAATGAGCAGTTCTTC
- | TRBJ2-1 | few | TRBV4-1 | CASSQDGPQFF | TGCGCCAGCAGCCAAGATGGGCCTCAGTTCTTC
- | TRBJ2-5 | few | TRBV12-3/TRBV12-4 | CASSLGTPTQYF | TGTGCCAGCAGTTTAGGGACACCGACCCAGTACTTC
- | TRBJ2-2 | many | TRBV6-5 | CASSYGGELFF | TGTGCCAGCAGTTACGGCGGGGAGCTGTTTTTT
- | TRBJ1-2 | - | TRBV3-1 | CASSLGLGDGYTF | TGTGCCAGCAGCCTCGGGTTGGGGGATGGCTACACCTTC
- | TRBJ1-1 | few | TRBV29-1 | CSVDREDTEAFF | TGCAGCGTTGACAGGGAAGACACTGAAGCTTTCTTT
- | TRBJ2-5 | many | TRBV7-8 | CASSAAGEAETQYF | TGTGCCAGCAGCGCCGCCGGGGAAGCGGAGACCCAGTACTTC
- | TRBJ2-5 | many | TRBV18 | CASSPWTEETQYF | TGTGCCAGCTCACCATGGACAGAAGAGACCCAGTACTTC
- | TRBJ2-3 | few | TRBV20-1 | CSASRDGFTDTQYF | TGCAGTGCTAGCCGGGACGGCTTCACAGATACGCAGTATTTT
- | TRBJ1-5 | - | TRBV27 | CASSPVVGINQPQHF | TGTGCCAGCTCGCCAGTGGTAGGGATCAATCAGCCCCAGCATTTT
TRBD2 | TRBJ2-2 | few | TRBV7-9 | CASSPKREYTGELFF | TGTGCCAGCAGCCCAAAGCGGGAGTACACCGGGGAGCTGTTTTTT
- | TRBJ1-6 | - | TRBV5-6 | CASSLGKVGGGSYNSPLHF | TGTGCCAGCAGCTTGGGGAAGGTGGGAGGAGGCTCCTATAATTCACCCCTCCACTTT
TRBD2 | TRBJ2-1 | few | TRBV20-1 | CSSSLLAGSSYNEQFF | TGCAGTTCGAGTCTACTAGCGGGGAGCTCCTACAATGAGCAGTTCTTC
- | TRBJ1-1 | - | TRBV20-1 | CSARGARGVTEAFF | TGCAGTGCTAGAGGGGCACGGGGAGTCACTGAAGCTTTCTTT
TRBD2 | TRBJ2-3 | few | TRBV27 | CASIRTGTRSLTDTQYF | TGTGCCAGCATCCGAACCGGGACTAGGTCCCTCACAGATACGCAGTATTTT
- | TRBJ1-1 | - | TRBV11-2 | CATNPSPLTEAFF | TGTGCCACAAATCCTAGCCCCCTCACTGAAGCTTTCTTT
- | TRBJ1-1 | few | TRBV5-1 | CASRGVNTEAFF | TGCGCCAGCAGGGGGGTGAACACTGAAGCTTTCTTT
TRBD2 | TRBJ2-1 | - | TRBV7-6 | CASSFHLGLAGGEQFF | TGTGCCAGCAGCTTTCATTTAGGACTAGCGGGGGGAGAGCAGTTCTTC
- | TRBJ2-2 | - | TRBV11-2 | CASSSREDPKNTGELFF | TGTGCCAGCAGCTCCCGAGAGGACCCAAAGAACACCGGGGAGCTGTTTTTT
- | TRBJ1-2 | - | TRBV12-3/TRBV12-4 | CASSSWPMRYTF | TGTGCCAGCAGCTCTTGGCCTATGCGCTACACCTTC
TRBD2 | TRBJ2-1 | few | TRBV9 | CASSSGASEQFF | TGTGCCAGCAGCAGCGGGGCTTCTGAGCAGTTCTTC
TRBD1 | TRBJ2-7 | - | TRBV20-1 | CSARAFGTVTYEQYF | TGCAGTGCTAGAGCATTCGGGACAGTAACCTACGAGCAGTACTTC
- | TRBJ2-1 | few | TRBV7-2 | CASSSRGAGEFF | TGTGCCAGCAGCTCACGGGGGGCCGGGGAGTTCTTC
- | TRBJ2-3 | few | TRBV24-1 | CATSDPPLDTQYF | TGTGCCACCAGTGATCCGCCCCTTGATACGCAGTATTTT
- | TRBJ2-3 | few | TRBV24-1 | CATSDQPTDTQYF | TGTGCCACCAGTGATCAGCCCACAGATACGCAGTATTTT
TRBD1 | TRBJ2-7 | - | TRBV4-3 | CASSQEDRGREQYF | TGCGCCAGCAGCCAAGAAGACAGGGGGCGCGAGCAGTACTTC
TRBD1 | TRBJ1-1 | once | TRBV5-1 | CASTSRQGANRDTEAFF | TGCGCCAGCACGTCGAGACAGGGGGCTAATAGGGACACTGAAGCTTTCTTT
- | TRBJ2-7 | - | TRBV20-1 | CSARGSGSYEQYF | TGCAGTGCTAGAGGTAGCGGTTCTTACGAGCAGTACTTC
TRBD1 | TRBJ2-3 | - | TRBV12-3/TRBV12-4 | CASSLGTGGNTDTQYF | TGTGCCAGCAGTTTAGGGACAGGGGGAAACACAGATACGCAGTATTTT
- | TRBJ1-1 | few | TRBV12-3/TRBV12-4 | CASRQYGNTEAFF | TGTGCCAGCCGGCAGTATGGGAACACTGAAGCTTTCTTT
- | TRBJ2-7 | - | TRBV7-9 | CASSSTGSSYEQYF | TGTGCCAGCAGCTCCACAGGGAGCTCCTACGAGCAGTACTTC
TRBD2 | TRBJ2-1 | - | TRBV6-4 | CASSASGGSYNEQFF | TGTGCCAGCAGTGCTAGCGGGGGCTCCTACAATGAGCAGTTCTTC
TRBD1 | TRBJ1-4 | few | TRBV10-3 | CAIAPQGGDEKLFF | TGTGCCATCGCCCCACAGGGGGGAGATGAAAAACTGTTTTTT
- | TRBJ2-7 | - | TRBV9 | CASSVAAGDLYEQYF | TGTGCCAGCAGCGTAGCGGCAGGTGACCTCTACGAGCAGTACTTC
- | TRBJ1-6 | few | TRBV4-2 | CASSQDEGRVLYNSPLHF | TGTGCCAGCAGCCAAGACGAGGGGCGGGTACTTTATAATTCACCCCTCCACTTT
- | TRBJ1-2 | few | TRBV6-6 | CASSLVLFERYTF | TGTGCCAGCAGTTTAGTCCTCTTTGAACGCTACACCTTC
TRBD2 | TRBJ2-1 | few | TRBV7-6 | CASSQNTQRGGLQFF | TGTGCCAGCAGTCAAAACACCCAGCGGGGGGGACTGCAGTTCTTC
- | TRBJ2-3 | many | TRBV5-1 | CASSLGAPDTQYF | TGCGCCAGCAGCTTGGGGGCCCCAGATACGCAGTATTTT
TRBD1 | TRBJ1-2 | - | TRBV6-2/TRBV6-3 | CASSPQGGTAYGYTF | TGTGCCAGCAGCCCTCAAGGTGGGACAGCCTATGGCTACACCTTC
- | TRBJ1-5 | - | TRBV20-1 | CSAREPPNQPQHF | TGCAGTGCTAGAGAACCCCCCAATCAGCCCCAGCATTTT
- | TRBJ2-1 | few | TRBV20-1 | CSAPWGVGIRSYNEQFF | TGCAGTGCCCCCTGGGGGGTCGGTATTAGGTCCTACAATGAGCAGTTCTTC